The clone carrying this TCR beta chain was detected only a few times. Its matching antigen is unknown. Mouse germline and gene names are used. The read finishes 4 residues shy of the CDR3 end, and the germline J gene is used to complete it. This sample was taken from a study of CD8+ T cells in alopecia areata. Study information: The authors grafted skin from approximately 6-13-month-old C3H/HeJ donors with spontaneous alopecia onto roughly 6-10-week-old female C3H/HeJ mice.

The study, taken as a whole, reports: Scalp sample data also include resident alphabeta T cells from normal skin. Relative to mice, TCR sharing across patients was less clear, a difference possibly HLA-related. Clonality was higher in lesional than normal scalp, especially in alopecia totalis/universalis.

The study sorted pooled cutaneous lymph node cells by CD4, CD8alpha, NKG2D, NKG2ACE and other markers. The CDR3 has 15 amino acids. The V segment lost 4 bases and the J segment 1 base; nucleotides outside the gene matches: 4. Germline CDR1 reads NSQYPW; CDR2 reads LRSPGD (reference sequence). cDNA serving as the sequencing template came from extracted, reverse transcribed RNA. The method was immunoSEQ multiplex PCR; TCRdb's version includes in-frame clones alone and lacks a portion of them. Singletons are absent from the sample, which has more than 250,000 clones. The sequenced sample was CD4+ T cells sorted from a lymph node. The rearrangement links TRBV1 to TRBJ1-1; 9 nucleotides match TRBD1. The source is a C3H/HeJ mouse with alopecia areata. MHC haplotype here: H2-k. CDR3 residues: CTCSGGQGRNTEVFF. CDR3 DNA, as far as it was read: TGCACCTGCAGTGGAGGACAGGGGAGGAACACA.